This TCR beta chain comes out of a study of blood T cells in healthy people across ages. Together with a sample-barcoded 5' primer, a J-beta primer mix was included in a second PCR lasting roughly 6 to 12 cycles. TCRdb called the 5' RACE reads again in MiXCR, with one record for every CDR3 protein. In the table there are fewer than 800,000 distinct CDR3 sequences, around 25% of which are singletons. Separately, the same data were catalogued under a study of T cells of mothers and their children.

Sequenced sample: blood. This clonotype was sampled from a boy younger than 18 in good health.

CDR3 nucleotides: TGCAGTGCTAGAAGGGACGGAGGAGTCTATGGCTACACCTTC. Protein sequence: CSARRDGGVYGYTF. V and J are TRBV20-1 and TRBJ1-2; D perhaps matches TRBD1 (5 bases). There are 14 residues in the CDR3. Germline V gene lookup returns CDR1 DFQATT and CDR2 SNEGSKA (reference sequence). The ends were cut back, 2 bases at V and 4 bases at J, with 14 bases in the middle.